This TCR beta chain emerged from a study of cytomegalovirus exposure and HLA in healthy donors. Overall study findings and caveats: Cytomegalovirus status, reportedly, was diagnosed with high specificity and sensitivity by the classifier.

Regarding this clone: Its antigen is still unknown.

V was pared by 6 bases and J by 2 bases, with 1 base of the junction left unmatched. The CDR3 covers 14 residues. Germline V gives CDR1 MGHDK, CDR2 SYGVNS. The PCR employed 60 Vbeta primers together with 13 Jbeta primers. The protocol was immunoSEQ multiplex PCR, while the TCRdb copy is restricted to in-frame clones and leaves out a portion. The sample has about 200,000 clones, about 87% seen once. The rearrangement uses TRBV25-1 and TRBJ2-2, with TRBD2 matching 9 bases. What was sequenced was PBMCs. This TCR was recovered from a man in his thirties or forties in good health and CMV-seronegative. The CDR3 reads CASRGLANTGELFF. The CDR3 coding sequence is TGTGCCAGCAGGGGACTAGCAAACACCGGGGAGCTGTTTTTT.